This T cell receptor (beta chain) appears in the sequencing data of a study of T cell responses to AZD1222 COVID-19 vaccine. Study-wide points: Spike as a whole was targeted by vaccine-associated CD4 TCRs, dominant at 160-218 and 743-854. White British people made up most donors, females outnumbered males, and clonal diversity was possibly underestimated. Repertoires were obtained solely post-peak T cell response.

Germline V CDR1 and CDR2: LNHDA, SQIVND (reference sequence). Trimming shortened V by 4 bases and J by 6 bases, and 19 bases separated the two germline ends. The CDR3 length is 16 residues. Analyses pooled second doses at about 4 or about 12 weeks. Assay: immunoSEQ multiplex PCR; the TCRdb copy retains only in-frame clones and omits some. The sample has 90,000 to 130,000 clones, around 90% seen once. Worth noting for this clone: Antigen: not known.

This rearrangement joins TRBV19 to TRBJ2-4, with D possibly being TRBD1 (6 bases). The clonotype comes from an adult who received the AZD1222 COVID-19 vaccine. Sequencing was performed on peripheral blood, taken 28 days after the second AZD1222 dose. The CDR3 DNA reads TGTGCCAGTAGTACCACAGGGTCGAGCTCAAGAAACATTCAGTACTTC. It codes for CASSTTGSSSRNIQYF.